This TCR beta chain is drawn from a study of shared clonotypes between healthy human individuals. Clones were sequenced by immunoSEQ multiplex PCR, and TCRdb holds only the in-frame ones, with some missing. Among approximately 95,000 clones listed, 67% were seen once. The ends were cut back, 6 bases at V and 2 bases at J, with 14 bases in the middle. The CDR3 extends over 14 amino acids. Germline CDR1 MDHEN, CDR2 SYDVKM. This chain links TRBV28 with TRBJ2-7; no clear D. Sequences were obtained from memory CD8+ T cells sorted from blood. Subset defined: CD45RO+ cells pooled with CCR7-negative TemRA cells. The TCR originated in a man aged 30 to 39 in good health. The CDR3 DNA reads TGTGCCAGCAGACACGGGCAGGCCCCCTACGAGCAGTACTTC. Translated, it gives CASRHGQAPYEQYF.